The 25 T cell receptor beta chains below come from one sample, sequenced in a study of cytomegalovirus exposure and HLA in healthy donors. The study ran its PCR with 60 Vbeta and 13 Jbeta primers. Sequencing used immunoSEQ multiplex PCR; TCRdb keeps in-frame clones, though not all of them. The sample lists under 200,000 clones, over 75% occurring once. Sequencing was done on a sample of PBMCs. The receptors come from a man in his sixties in good health and CMV-seronegative.

This rearrangement joins TRBV7-6 to TRBJ2-7; weak D call: TRBD1 (5 bases). The V end was cut by 5 bases, the J end by 3 bases, with 11 bases between. Germline V gene data show CDR1 as SGHVS and CDR2 as FNYEAQ. The CDR3 loop spans 13 amino acids. For the CDR3, the DNA is TGTGCCAGCAGCCCAGGGCCCCGCTACGAGCAGTACTTC. It codes for CASSPGPRYEQYF. Drawing the rest from reference TRBV7-6 and TRBJ2-7, the complete variable domain is GAGVSQSPRYKVTKRGQDVALRCDPISGHVSLYWYRQALGQGPEFLTYFNYEAQQDKSGLPNDRFSAERPEGSISTLTIQRTEQRDSAMYRCASSPGPRYEQYFGPGTRLTVT.

The chain is built from TRBV29-1 and TRBJ2-1; 13 bases match TRBD2. The ends lost 5 bases at V and 3 bases at J; junction bases unmatched: 7. The CDR3 sequence is 16 residues long. CDR1 and CDR2 (germline): SQVTM, ANQGSEA. CDR3 amino acids: CSVPQLAGGIYNEQFF. DNA for the CDR3: TGCAGCGTTCCGCAACTAGCGGGAGGGATCTACAATGAGCAGTTCTTC.

The table lists this clone with a count of one. The chain employs TRBV7-2 and TRBJ2-1; 11 positions match TRBD1. The CDR3 is made up of 16 amino acids. In germline, CDR1 is SGHTA, CDR2 FQGNSA. With V trimmed by 8 bases and J by 9 bases, 15 bases remained unmatched. The CDR3 DNA sequence: TGTGCCAGCCCCTTGTCCGGGACAGGGGGTCGAAGTGAGCAGTTCTTC. It translates to CASPLSGTGGRSEQFF.

This clone was observed a single time. The chain recombines TRBV4-1 with TRBJ2-4; perhaps TRBD1 as D (6 bases). The CDR3 consists of 16 residues. V shed 1 base and J shed 2 bases, with 12 bases lying between them. Per germline, CDR1 MGHRA and CDR2 YSYEKL. CDR3 protein: CASSQVAGAPKNIQYF. The CDR3 DNA reads as TGCGCCAGCAGCCAAGTAGCAGGGGCCCCCAAAAACATTCAGTACTTC.

This sequence joins TRBV6-1 and TRBJ1-6, with TRBD1 matching 7 bases. Germline assignment: CDR1 MNHNS and CDR2 SASEGT. After removal of 6 bases from V and 6 bases from J, the junction contained 5 bases not matched to a gene. The CDR3 contains 14 residues. The CDR3 nucleotides read TGTGCCAGCAGGGGACAGCTGGTTAATTCACCCCTCCACTTT. This gives the protein CASRGQLVNSPLHF.

V usage is TRBV2 and J usage is TRBJ1-2, with D hard to call. Trimming cost V 1 base and J 7 bases, with 10 bases left between them. The CDR3 contains 13 residues. Germline V gene lookup returns CDR1 SNHLY and CDR2 FYNNEI. The CDR3 loop reads CASSEGAGLGYTF. Written as DNA, the CDR3 is TGTGCCAGCAGTGAAGGGGCCGGACTTGGCTACACCTTC.

DNA for the CDR3: TGTGCCAGCTCACCGGGACAGGGAGGATGGGAGCAGTACTTC. Amino acid sequence: CASSPGQGGWEQYF. The chain joins TRBV18 to TRBJ2-7; 9 bases map to TRBD1. The V and J ends lost 3 bases and 7 bases, in that order; junction bases with no gene match: 7. This CDR3 comprises 14 residues. Germline CDR1 KGHSH, CDR2 LQKENI.

This chain links TRBV19 with TRBJ2-2, with 8 bases lining up with TRBD2. This CDR3 region has 15 residues. J lost 4 bases, V lost 3 bases, and 4 bases had no gene match. The germline V gene encodes CDR1 LNHDA and CDR2 SQIVND (reference sequence). In DNA, the CDR3 is TGTGCCAGTAGTATCCGCGGGGGGAGCACCGGGGAGCTGTTTTTT. Its protein product is CASSIRGGSTGELFF. Together with reference TRBV19 and TRBJ2-2, the CDR3 gives the full variable domain: DGGITQSPKYLFRKEGQNVTLSCEQNLNHDAMYWYRQDPGQGLRLIYYSQIVNDFQKGDIAEGYSVSREKKESFPLTVTSAQKNPTAFYLCASSIRGGSTGELFFGEGSRLTVL.

The V and J genes are TRBV27 and TRBJ2-7; the match to TRBD2 covers 11 bases. This CDR3 has 18 residues. With V trimmed by 5 bases and J by 3 bases, 15 bases remained unmatched. Germline-derived CDR1 and CDR2 are MNHEY and SMNVEV (reference sequence). In nucleotides, the CDR3 is TGTGCCAGCAGTCTGCGTCCCGGGACTAGCGGCGGTAACTACGAGCAGTACTTC. Its translation: CASSLRPGTSGGNYEQYF.

The chain joins TRBV27 to TRBJ2-7, with 8 bases matching TRBD2. After removal of 3 bases from V and 3 bases from J, the junction contained 19 bases not matched to a gene. Germline assignment: CDR1 MNHEY and CDR2 SMNVEV (reference sequence). The CDR3 runs to 19 residues. CDR3 bases: TGTGCCAGCAGTTTTCGCAGAGTACGGGGATTAGCGGGGAACTACGAGCAGTACTTC. Amino acid sequence: CASSFRRVRGLAGNYEQYF.

The chain combines TRBV6-6 with TRBJ2-1; perhaps TRBD1 as D (5 bases). CDR3 length: 16 residues. Germline CDR1 MNHNY, CDR2 SVGAGI (reference sequence). Between the trimmed V and J ends, which lost 2 bases and 0 bases, there was a span of 11 bases. DNA of the CDR3: TGTGCCAGCAGTTACCCCCCAGGGTTCTCCTACAATGAGCAGTTCTTC. Translation gives CASSYPPGFSYNEQFF.

The V gene is TRBV11-2, the J gene TRBJ2-1; 7 nucleotides align to TRBD1. Trimming at V came to 0 bases and at J to 1 base, leaving 3 bases not matched to a gene. Germline V CDR1 and CDR2: SGHAT, FQNNGV. The CDR3 runs to 16 residues. The CDR3 DNA follows: TGTGCCAGCAGCTTAGAGTCGACAGGGTCCTACAATGAGCAGTTCTTC. Protein: CASSLESTGSYNEQFF. Full variable domain (outside the CDR3, taken from reference TRBV11-2 and TRBJ2-1): EAGVAQSPRYKIIEKRQSVAFWCNPISGHATLYWYQQILGQGPKLLIQFQNNGVVDDSQLPKDRFSAERLKGVDSTLKIQPAKLEDSAVYLCASSLESTGSYNEQFFGPGTRLTVL.

V usage is TRBV18 and J usage is TRBJ2-7; 10 bases map to TRBD1. The CDR3 contains 15 residues. The V gene's germline CDR1 is KGHSH and CDR2 LQKENI. After removal of 5 bases from V and 3 bases from J, the junction contained 7 bases not matched to a gene. CDR3 protein: CASSSGQGGYYEQYF. CDR3 bases: TGTGCCAGCTCATCCGGACAGGGGGGCTACTACGAGCAGTACTTC. The entire variable domain, with the rest obtained from reference TRBV18 and TRBJ2-7, is as follows: NAGVMQNPRHLVRRRGQEARLRCSPMKGHSHVYWYRQLPEEGLKFMVYLQKENIIDESGMPKERFSAEFPKEGPSILRIQQVVRGDSAAYFCASSSGQGGYYEQYFGPGTRLTVT.

This chain uses TRBV2 with TRBJ1-5; 8 bases are shared with TRBD1. Germline loops: CDR1 SNHLY, CDR2 FYNNEI. This CDR3 has 15 residues. The J segment lost 4 bases and the V segment lost 3 bases, leaving 5 bases of the junction unmatched. CDR3 in amino acids: CASSDPGQVNQPQHF. CDR3 bases: TGTGCCAGCAGTGATCCGGGACAGGTGAATCAGCCCCAGCATTTT. Variable domain in full (rest from reference TRBV2 and TRBJ1-5): EPEVTQTPSHQVTQMGQEVILRCVPISNHLYFYWYRQILGQKVEFLVSFYNNEISEKSEIFDDQFSVERPDGSNFTLKIRSTKLEDSAMYFCASSDPGQVNQPQHFGDGTRLSIL.

The V and J genes are TRBV5-1 and TRBJ2-7; perhaps TRBD2 as D (5 bases). Trimming pared 0 bases from V and 4 bases from J, leaving 5 bases between. Germline-derived CDR1 and CDR2 are SGHRS and YFSETQ. The CDR3 is made up of 12 amino acids. The CDR3 loop reads CASSLGEYEQYF. The CDR3 DNA reads TGCGCCAGCAGCTTGGGGGAGTACGAGCAGTACTTC.

The rearrangement joins TRBV28 to TRBJ2-7, with TRBD2 matching over 7 bases. The length of the CDR3 is 13 residues. The germline V gene has CDR1 MDHEN and CDR2 SYDVKM. Trimming took 4 bases from V and 9 from J; bases not matched to a gene: 9. The CDR3 region is CASSSPQRGGQYF. Here the CDR3 DNA reads TGTGCCAGCAGTTCACCGCAGCGGGGTGGGCAGTACTTC.

The CDR3 spells CASSQATGGSPLHF. CDR3 nucleotides: TGTGCCAGCAGCCAAGCGACAGGGGGATCACCCCTCCACTTT. The chain couples TRBV4-2 to TRBJ1-6; TRBD1 aligns across 9 bases. The germline CDR1 and CDR2 sequences are LGHNA and YNFKEQ. The J segment lost 10 bases and the V segment lost 1 base, leaving 2 bases of the junction unmatched. This CDR3 has 14 amino acids.

The genes are TRBV4-2 and TRBJ1-1; 12 positions match TRBD1. Germline-derived CDR1 and CDR2 are LGHNA and YNFKEQ. V lost 0 bases and J lost 0; bases outside the gene matches: 11. This CDR3 region has 20 residues. CDR3 DNA sequence: TGTGCCAGCAGCCAAGATTGGGACAGGGGGCTACTTAACATGAACACTGAAGCTTTCTTT. This encodes CASSQDWDRGLLNMNTEAFF.

With respect to this clone: The junction shows a germline mismatch at one end, possibly a read error. The chain carries TRBV23-1 and TRBJ1-5; maybe TRBD1 (6 bases). TRBV23-1 is designated an ORF whose function remains uncertain. This CDR3 comprises 20 residues. This chain's CDR3 is CASSQPSRQGKGYSNQPQNF. The CDR3 coding sequence is TGCGCCAGCAGTCAACCCTCGCGGCAGGGGAAGGGGTATAGCAATCAGCCCCAGAATTTT.

To note about this clone: At one of its ends the junction is not consistent with the germline gene, which may arise from a read error. The V and J genes are TRBV2 and TRBJ2-6, with D possibly matching TRBD1 (5 bases). Germline values: CDR1 SNHLY, CDR2 FYNNEI. This CDR3 contains 17 residues. The CDR3 coding sequence is TGTGCCAGCAGTGAAGCGGGAAATCCCTCTGGGGCCAACGCCCTGACTTTC. The encoded protein is CASSEAGNPSGANALTF.

The genes are TRBV19 and TRBJ1-1, with a tentative D call TRBD1 (5 bases). The length of the CDR3 is 13 residues. Germline assignment: CDR1 LNHDA and CDR2 SQIVND (reference sequence). Between the trimmed V and J ends, which lost 8 bases and 5 bases, there was a span of 15 bases. The CDR3 sequence: CASAGSGGTEAFF. In DNA, the CDR3 is TGTGCCAGTGCGGGCTCCGGGGGAACTGAAGCTTTCTTT.

This clone was seen just once. This chain links TRBV2 with TRBJ1-1, with D unclear. CDR1 and CDR2 (germline): SNHLY, FYNNEI. This CDR3 has 13 amino acids. The V end was cut by 8 bases, the J end by 1 base, with 11 bases between. The CDR3 nucleotides read TGTGCCAGCCCCCGCGGAAGGAACACTGAAGCTTTCTTT. It translates to CASPRGRNTEAFF.

CDR3 DNA: TGTGCCAGCAGTGAATCCGCCGGGACAGTTTCTAGGGAGACCCAGTACTTC. Amino acid sequence: CASSESAGTVSRETQYF. The chain employs TRBV25-1 and TRBJ2-5; TRBD1 agrees at 7 bases. Germline-derived CDR1 and CDR2 are MGHDK and SYGVNS. Trimming cost V 1 base and J 5 bases; bases outside gene matches: 13. The CDR3 consists of 17 residues.

This clone showed up just once. Germline is not matched at one junction end, which may reflect a read error. The J gene is TRBJ1-2, the V gene TRBV6-1; D is possibly TRBD1 (6 bases). The germline CDR1 and CDR2 sequences are MNHNS and SASEGT. The CDR3 sequence is 16 residues long. CDR3 protein: CASTEVGQLGAEGYTF. The CDR3 nucleotides read TGTGCCAGCACTGAAGTAGGACAGCTGGGGGCGGAGGGCTACACCTTC.

The chain couples TRBV28 to TRBJ2-3; the match to TRBD2 covers 11 bases. The CDR3 loop spans 16 amino acids. J was trimmed by 0 bases and V by 3 bases; bases with no gene match: 2. The germline V gene encodes CDR1 MDHEN and CDR2 SYDVKM. CDR3 region: CASSLTSGVSTDTQYF. The CDR3 coding sequence is TGTGCCAGCAGTTTGACTAGCGGGGTTAGCACAGATACGCAGTATTTT. Based on the CDR3 plus reference TRBV28 and TRBJ2-3, the full variable domain is DVKVTQSSRYLVKRTGEKVFLECVQDMDHENMFWYRQDPGLGLRLIYFSYDVKMKEKGDIPEGYSVSREKKERFSLILESASTNQTSMYLCASSLTSGVSTDTQYFGPGTRLTVL.